This T cell receptor beta chain was recorded in a study of T cell responses to AZD1222 COVID-19 vaccine (dated by TCRdb to the early 2020s). Broadly, across the study: AZD1222 recipients with second doses at about 4 weeks or about 12 weeks were pooled, because spike-specific TCR depth and breadth did not differ between schedules. TCR sequencing was performed for fewer than 250 trial participants, of whom around 200 were given two doses of AZD1222 and around 26 were given two doses of MenACWY control vaccine. Enrollment into the trials was organized by age into subgroups of 18-55, 56-69 and 70-plus years, and those subgroups contained 148, 28 and 57 TCR-sequenced participants, respectively.

The sample's time point label is to be understood as: baseline before first vaccination. Vaccinee samples were obtained from the UK trials COV001 and COV002, which included a single-blind randomized controlled phase 2/3 trial of AZD1222 (ChAdOx1 nCoV-19) in healthy adults. For TCRbeta chain sequencing, PBMC samples were collected from trial participants at day 0 and at day 28 after the second dose. At the junction V is shortened by 2 bases and J by 0 bases, with 10 bases in between. The germline V gene (reference sequence) yields MNHEY for CDR1 and SMNVEV for CDR2. The CDR3 goes from the cysteine to the phenylalanine over 15 residues. CDR3 DNA is the only sequence kept; it has 45 bases, read in frame from the first base. Findings and caveats that apply to the study as a whole: In the small 56-69-year group, the increase in depth fell short of significance, most likely because of low power. Reportedly, almost half of the unique spike-specific TCRs recognized epitopes lying outside the regions that are mutated in the B.1.351 and B.1.1.7 variants. Conclusions about previously exposed vaccinees are limited because only six or seven AZD1222 recipients were SARS-CoV-2 seropositive at baseline. Most participants were white British and females outnumbered males, and the authors suggested that clonal diversity may have been underestimated. After two AZD1222 doses, both the breadth and the depth of spike-specific TCRs were significantly higher than at day 0 and than in MenACWY recipients. No day 14 peak-response samples were available, so repertoires were characterized only after the peak T cell response. The vaccine-associated CD4 TCRs covered the entire spike protein, and the dominant responses fell in regions 160-218 and 743-854.

The CDR3 regions of human TCRbeta chains were analyzed by immunosequencing. In the paper's pipeline: Repertoire TCRs were checked for matches against a reference library of SARS-CoV-2-specific TCRs that had been generated using the MIRA antigen-specificity platform. Breadth meant the fraction of unique TCRs that were SARS-CoV-2-associated, whereas depth meant the fraction of total T cells that were SARS-CoV-2-associated. Using the MIRA data, every spike-specific TCR was mapped to the spike region that the TCR reacted to and assigned to either a CD4 or a CD8 class. Log10-transformed breadth and depth values were compared by one-way ANOVA with Sidak's multiple comparisons tests. Entries here come from immuneACCESS through TCRdb and include only in-frame sequences with V and J called. Some clones fail to appear in such tables; in the studies checked, an unresolved V gene covers under half of the shortfall, and the cause of the remainder is unknown. V and J calls and clone size come straight from that table; D and trimming were deduced from the DNA. The sample contains about 180,000 clones, about 85% of them found a single time. 2.5% to 3% of the sample belongs to the ten largest clones.

About this clone itself: The target of this receptor is not known. Base quality data are lacking; no much larger clone is found one base away.

The source of this sequence is an adult in good health. The rearranged chain carries TRBV27 and TRBJ1-1, with the D gene uncertain. This sample comprised peripheral blood, obtained on day 0 of AZD1222 vaccination. In nucleotides, the sequence is TGTGCCAGCAGTTTAACCGGCCGGATGAACACTGAAGCTTTCTTT. This encodes CASSLTGRMNTEAFF.